The 27 T cell receptor beta chains below come from one sample, sequenced in a study of identical twins. From the 5' RACE reads, TCRdb called clonotypes with MiXCR, one entry per CDR3 protein. The table lists about 530,000 distinct CDR3 sequences, 20% to 25% of them singletons, with around 0.5% in the top ten. The sample was also linked to a second study, of yellow fever vaccine responses in identical twins.

Sequencing was carried out using CD4+ T cells sorted from blood. These receptors were taken from a woman between 18 and 29 years old in good health.

The V and J genes are TRBV12-3 or TRBV12-4 and TRBJ1-5; no definite D call. This CDR3 contains 12 residues. The V gene lost 6 bases and the J gene lost 3 bases, with 6 bases spanning the gap. The CDR3: CASRGNNQPQHF. CDR3 in DNA: TGTGCCAGCAGGGGGAACAATCAGCCCCAGCATTTT.

This clonotype occurred a few times. The V call is TRBV20-1, the J call TRBJ2-1, with 10 nucleotides matching TRBD2. Germline lookup yields CDR1 DFQATT and CDR2 SNEGSKA (reference sequence). The length of the CDR3 is 14 residues. V lost 5 bases and J lost 6; bases outside the gene matches: 7. The CDR3 DNA reads as TGCAGTGCTCTTCCGGGACTAGCGATCAATGAGCAGTTCTTC. Translated: CSALPGLAINEQFF.

The chain employs TRBV24-1 and TRBJ2-3; tentative D call: TRBD1 (5 bases). Germline V gene data show CDR1 as KGHDR and CDR2 as SFDVKD. V was trimmed by 5 bases and J by 8 bases, leaving 22 bases between them. This CDR3 has 16 residues. The CDR3 coding sequence is TGTGCCACCAGTGTCCCCCAGGGTGGTGTTTCGGGTACGCAGTATTTT. Protein: CATSVPQGGVSGTQYF.

The chain joins TRBV29-1 to TRBJ1-1, with unresolved D. V shed 0 bases and J shed 1 base, with 18 bases lying between them. The CDR3 extends over 17 amino acids. Germline assignment: CDR1 SQVTM and CDR2 ANQGSEA. The CDR3: CSVEDNPVWSPNTEAFF. CDR3 nucleotides: TGCAGCGTTGAAGATAACCCCGTCTGGTCTCCGAACACTGAAGCTTTCTTT.

Here the CDR3 DNA reads TGTGCCAGTCTTAGGACAGGGGGAGGGTATGAGCAGTTCTTC. Protein: CASLRTGGGYEQFF. The chain links TRBV28 to TRBJ2-1; 10 bases are shared with TRBD1. Germline lookup yields CDR1 MDHEN and CDR2 SYDVKM. Germline trimming cut 9 bases from V and 8 bases from J; bases unmatched to any gene: 10. CDR3 length equals 14 residues.

This clonotype was seen more than once but under ten times. The chain couples TRBV7-3 to TRBJ2-1; D call uncertain. The V end was cut by 5 bases, the J end by 9 bases, with 11 bases between. This CDR3 has 12 amino acids. Germline loops: CDR1 SGHTA, CDR2 FQGTGA. For the CDR3, the DNA is TGTGCCAGCAGCGTAAACGAGGCTGAGCAGTTCTTC. Translated, it gives CASSVNEAEQFF.

CDR3 DNA: TGTGCCAGCAGCCGCCATCCAGGGACGCGACCCCCCACAGATACGCAGTATTTT. Its translation is CASSRHPGTRPPTDTQYF. V usage is TRBV3-1 and J usage is TRBJ2-3; D may be TRBD1 or TRBD2 (5 bases each). The germline V and J ends were trimmed by 4 bases and 2 bases, with 22 bases remaining between them. The CDR3 contains 18 residues. The germline V gene encodes CDR1 LGHDT and CDR2 YNNKEL (reference sequence).

As to this clonotype: Given a much more abundant clone one base away, this may be a read error. V gene TRBV7-8 combines with J gene TRBJ2-1; 12 bases line up with TRBD2. The germline V gene encodes CDR1 SGHVS and CDR2 FQNEAQ. The CDR3 runs to 19 residues. The junction had 12 bases not matched to a gene; V was cut back by 1 base and J by 5 bases. The CDR3 loop reads CASSLETSGRGLSHNEQFF. CDR3 coding DNA: TGTGCCAGCAGCTTAGAGACTAGCGGGAGAGGTCTTTCCCACAATGAGCAGTTCTTC.

The rearrangement links TRBV19 to TRBJ2-2, with D unresolved. The V gene's germline CDR1 is LNHDA and CDR2 SQIVND (reference sequence). The V and J ends lost 2 bases and 6 bases respectively, with 7 bases between them. This CDR3 contains 13 residues. CDR3 sequence reads: CASSIYGSGELFF. In DNA form, the CDR3 reads TGTGCCAGTAGTATATACGGGTCCGGGGAGCTGTTTTTT. Full variable domain (rest looked up from reference TRBV19 and TRBJ2-2): DGGITQSPKYLFRKEGQNVTLSCEQNLNHDAMYWYRQDPGQGLRLIYYSQIVNDFQKGDIAEGYSVSREKKESFPLTVTSAQKNPTAFYLCASSIYGSGELFFGEGSRLTVL.

This clonotype was found a few times. This chain links TRBV5-1 with TRBJ2-5, with 8 bases aligning to TRBD2. The germline CDR1 and CDR2 sequences are SGHRS and YFSETQ. The ends lost 4 bases at V and 5 bases at J; junction bases unmatched: 10. The CDR3 has 15 amino acids. CDR3 nucleotide sequence: TGCGCCAGCAGCAAAATGATCGGGGGGGCGGAGACCCAGTACTTC. It yields the protein CASSKMIGGAETQYF.

The chain employs TRBV5-1 and TRBJ2-7; no clear D. V was cut by 1 base and J by 0 bases, with 8 bases left in between. The CDR3 sequence is 14 residues long. From germline, CDR1 is SGHRS and CDR2 YFSETQ. CDR3 sequence (DNA): TGCGCCAGCAGCTTGTCGTATCCCTCCTACGAGCAGTACTTC. It encodes CASSLSYPSYEQYF.

This clonotype was detected only a few times. The genes are TRBV12-3 or TRBV12-4 and TRBJ2-7; D is uncertain. Trimming left V 3 bases short and J 5 bases short, with 5 bases between. The CDR3 runs 11 residues. This CDR3 reads CASSFYHEQYF. CDR3 DNA: TGTGCCAGCAGTTTTTACCACGAGCAGTACTTC.

This chain uses TRBV14 with TRBJ2-2; maybe TRBD2 (5 bases). The CDR3 has 18 amino acids. Germline V gives CDR1 SGHDN, CDR2 FVKESK. Trimming pared 1 base from V and 8 bases from J, leaving 23 bases between. CDR3 residues: CASSQGRRAGPLRGELFF. In DNA form, the CDR3 reads TGTGCCAGCAGCCAAGGTCGGCGGGCTGGCCCCCTGCGAGGGGAGCTGTTTTTT.

This clonotype appeared a few times. The CDR3 reads CASPLVDPHILTSTDTQYF. DNA of the CDR3: TGTGCCAGCCCCCTAGTGGACCCGCACATCCTTACTAGCACAGATACGCAGTATTTT. The V gene is TRBV5-6, the J gene TRBJ2-3; no clear D gene. V was shortened by 7 bases and J by 0 bases, with 27 bases between the two germline ends. The CDR3 is 19 amino acids. CDR1 SGHDT and CDR2 YYEEEE come from the germline V gene.

The gene calls are TRBV10-3 and TRBJ1-1; 8 nucleotides match TRBD1. Looked up from germline, CDR1 is ENHRY and CDR2 is SYGVKD. V shed 6 bases, J shed 0 bases, and the junction held 6 bases outside the gene matches. The CDR3 extends over 15 amino acids. In DNA, the CDR3 is TGTGCCATCAGCGGGGGACAGGACATGAACACTGAAGCTTTCTTT. It translates to CAISGGQDMNTEAFF.

There are many counts of this clonotype. In DNA form, the CDR3 reads TGTGCCAGCAGCTCCGGGACTACCTACAATGAGCAGTTCTTC. Translation gives CASSSGTTYNEQFF. The chain couples TRBV7-9 to TRBJ2-1; 7 bases map to TRBD2. Germline V gives CDR1 SEHNR, CDR2 FQNEAQ (reference sequence). The trim removed 4 bases at V and 2 bases at J, leaving 2 bases unmatched. The CDR3 is 14 residues long.

This clonotype was seen only a few times. The gene calls are TRBV6-5 and TRBJ2-3; 7 nucleotides align to TRBD1. CDR1 MNHEY and CDR2 SVGAGI come from the germline V gene. This CDR3 has 15 amino acids. V shed 2 bases and J 0 bases; nucleotides not matched to a gene: 2. This chain's CDR3 is CASSYRDSSTDTQYF. The DNA for the CDR3 is TGTGCCAGCAGTTACAGGGACAGTAGCACAGATACGCAGTATTTT.

The chain employs TRBV5-1 and TRBJ1-4; tentative D call: TRBD1 (5 bases). The germline V and J ends were trimmed by 0 bases and 8 bases, with 14 bases remaining between them. Germline CDR1 reads SGHRS; CDR2 reads YFSETQ. The CDR3 runs to 15 residues. CDR3: CASSLEGSRGEKLFF. DNA of the CDR3: TGCGCCAGCAGCTTGGAGGGGTCCCGAGGGGAAAAACTGTTTTTT. Complete variable domain (other parts from reference TRBV5-1 and TRBJ1-4): KAGVTQTPRYLIKTRGQQVTLSCSPISGHRSVSWYQQTPGQGLQFLFEYFSETQRNKGNFPGRFSGRQFSNSRSEMNVSTLELGDSALYLCASSLEGSRGEKLFFGSGTQLSVL.

V and J are TRBV10-3 and TRBJ2-1, with 7 bases fitting TRBD2. Germline V gene data show CDR1 as ENHRY and CDR2 as SYGVKD. The V gene end was trimmed by 3 bases and the J gene end by 0 bases; junction bases not matched to a gene: 8. The CDR3 runs 17 residues. The CDR3 loop is CAISDPGLPSSYNEQFF. CDR3 nucleotides: TGTGCCATCAGTGACCCGGGACTACCCAGCTCCTACAATGAGCAGTTCTTC.

This clonotype was recorded many times. V is TRBV24-1 and J is TRBJ2-3; D remains ambiguous. CDR3 length: 13 residues. Trimming cost V 5 bases and J 3 bases, with 8 bases left between them. Germline V CDR1 and CDR2: KGHDR, SFDVKD. The CDR3 DNA is TGTGCCACCAGTGGAGCCCGGACAGATACGCAGTATTTT. This sequence encodes CATSGARTDTQYF.

The chain recombines TRBV20-1 with TRBJ2-5, with D unclear. The CDR3 has 12 residues. Trimming removed 5 bases from V and 2 bases from J, with 9 bases in between. Germline CDR1 is DFQATT and CDR2 is SNEGSKA (reference sequence). CDR3 bases: TGCAGTGCTCTGCCGAAACAAGAGACCCAGTACTTC. As protein: CSALPKQETQYF.

The V call is TRBV6-1, the J call TRBJ1-2, with D perhaps TRBD1 (6 bases). Trimming stripped 8 bases from V and 3 bases from J, with 16 bases between. The CDR3 sequence is 14 residues long. In germline, CDR1 is MNHNS, CDR2 SASEGT. The CDR3 sequence: CASGGRYIDYGYTF. The CDR3 DNA reads TGTGCCAGCGGGGGGCGGTACATTGACTATGGCTACACCTTC.

The chain recombines TRBV4-1 with TRBJ2-2; D remains unclear. V lost 0 bases to trimming and J lost 3 bases, with 11 bases between them. The germline V gene encodes CDR1 MGHRA and CDR2 YSYEKL. The length of the CDR3 is 16 residues. This CDR3 is CASSQESSFDTGELFF. DNA of the CDR3: TGCGCCAGCAGCCAAGAAAGTAGTTTCGACACCGGGGAGCTGTTTTTT.

CDR3 in amino acids: CASSSGRGTNEKLFF. CDR3 nucleotide sequence: TGTGCCAGCAGCTCTGGACGGGGAACGAATGAAAAACTGTTTTTT. The chain combines TRBV5-5 with TRBJ1-4; unclear D gene. Trimming shortened V by 3 bases and J by 5 bases, and 14 bases separated the two germline ends. The CDR3 runs to 15 residues. CDR1 is SGHKS and CDR2 is YYEKEE in the germline V gene (reference sequence).

This clonotype was seen more than once but under ten times. This rearrangement joins TRBV19 to TRBJ2-1, with D possibly matching TRBD2 (6 bases). CDR1 is LNHDA, CDR2 SQIVND, per germline (reference sequence). V was cut by 6 bases and J by 3 bases, with 15 bases left in between. This CDR3 is built from 15 residues. The CDR3 DNA follows: TGTGCCAGTAGAACCGATCTGGGGGGCTACAATGAGCAGTTCTTC. It yields the protein CASRTDLGGYNEQFF.

V gene TRBV5-1 combines with J gene TRBJ1-2, with D possibly matching TRBD1 (6 bases). V shed 0 bases and J shed 4 bases, with 19 bases lying between them. The CDR3 consists of 17 residues. Germline assignment: CDR1 SGHRS and CDR2 YFSETQ. The CDR3 DNA follows: TGCGCCAGCAGCTTGGAGGGACAAGGGAACTGGGGCTATGGCTACACCTTC. This gives the protein CASSLEGQGNWGYGYTF.

The chain links TRBV10-3 to TRBJ2-7, with D possibly being TRBD1 (6 bases). This CDR3 has 13 amino acids. The V gene lost 3 bases and the J gene lost 8 bases, with 14 bases spanning the gap. Germline assignment: CDR1 ENHRY and CDR2 SYGVKD. The CDR3 loop reads CAISEAVGTQQYV. The CDR3 region has the DNA TGTGCCATCAGTGAAGCCGTCGGGACACAGCAGTACGTC.